This T cell receptor (beta chain) was identified in a study of naive CD8 T cells in extremely preterm neonates. Study observations and caveats: Preterm neonate repertoires were significantly less rich by iChao1 than others. Preterm infants showed shorter CDR3s, fewer N additions and less trimming than older groups.

Produced via immunoSEQ multiplex PCR; TCRdb's table is partial and in-frame only. The sample includes under 9,500 clones, 92% of them seen just once. Comment on this clone: The antigen is undetermined.

The CDR3 runs to 14 residues. Germline CDR1 LNHDA, CDR2 SQIVND (reference sequence). The trim removed 2 bases at V and 0 bases at J, leaving 0 bases unmatched. Cord blood came from elective full-term cesareans at about 35-41 weeks without labor or membrane rupture. Live Annexin V-negative naive CD3+CD8+CD45RA+CCR7+ T cells were sorted. The genes are TRBV19 and TRBJ2-7, with 8 bases lining up with TRBD2. The origin of this receptor is a newborn in good health. Sequencing input: naive CD8+ T cells from cord blood. The CDR3 is CASSITSGSYEQYF. The CDR3 region has the DNA TGTGCCAGTAGTATAACTAGCGGCTCCTACGAGCAGTACTTC.